The 8 T cell receptor beta chains in this list originate from one sample, sequenced in a study of blood T cells in healthy people across ages (dated by TCRdb to 2014 to 2015). Library preparation was by 5' RACE. A second PCR of about 6 to 12 cycles was performed with a sample-barcoded 5' primer and a J-beta primer mix. In TCRdb, the public reads were trimmed at Q25 with fastp and aligned with MiXCR, with productive beta chains retained. All rows with the same CDR3 protein become a single entry with the most common DNA and genes. Across this sample there are approximately 1,700,000 distinct CDR3 sequences, with roughly two fifths seen only once. 23% of the sample is taken by the ten largest. The specimen sequenced was blood. The receptors were sampled from a human donor in good health.

The V call is TRBV2, the J call TRBJ2-3, with 13 bases that match TRBD2. V shed 6 bases and J 4 bases; nucleotides not matched to a gene: 4. Per the germline V gene, CDR1 is SNHLY and CDR2 is FYNNEI. The CDR3 totals 15 residues. CDR3 loop: CASRTGLAGSDTQYF. DNA of the CDR3: TGTGCCAGCAGGACGGGACTAGCGGGGTCAGATACGCAGTATTTT.

This clonotype has a handful of counts. V and J are TRBV7-9 and TRBJ2-3; D remains unclear. Germline values: CDR1 SEHNR, CDR2 FQNEAQ (reference sequence). The germline V and J ends were trimmed by 7 bases and 4 bases, with 15 bases remaining between them. The CDR3 totals 14 residues. The CDR3 DNA reads as TGTGCCAGCACCCCTTGGCCGTCTGCAGATACGCAGTATTTT. It codes for CASTPWPSADTQYF.

A few counts support this clonotype. The V gene is TRBV4-2, the J gene TRBJ2-3, with no clear D. There are 13 residues in the CDR3. Germline V gene lookup returns CDR1 LGHNA and CDR2 YNFKEQ. V lost 1 base and J 5 bases, leaving 7 bases between the germline ends. The CDR3 bases are TGTGCCAGCAGCCAAGCTCAAATAGATACGCAGTATTTT. It is translated as CASSQAQIDTQYF.

The chain couples TRBV12-3 or TRBV12-4 to TRBJ1-1; possible D gene TRBD1, 6 bases. The CDR3 is 15 residues long. Trimming took 6 bases from V and 2 from J, leaving 16 bases between them. DNA of the CDR3: TGTGCCAGCAGAAACTCGGGACAACCCAACACTGAAGCTTTCTTT. Its translation is CASRNSGQPNTEAFF.

This clonotype was seen more than once but under ten times. This sequence joins TRBV6-6 and TRBJ2-3; D may be TRBD2 (7 bases). Germline V gives CDR1 MNHNY, CDR2 SVGAGI (reference sequence). The CDR3 runs 15 residues. The ends were cut back, 6 bases at V and 6 bases at J, with 19 bases in the middle. Here the CDR3 reads CASSFRGADRDTQYF. The CDR3 DNA reads as TGTGCCAGCAGCTTCCGGGGGGCCGACAGGGATACGCAGTATTTT.

This clonotype was counted at least ten times. The rearrangement links TRBV11-2 to TRBJ2-6, with D possibly TRBD1 on 6 matching bases. The CDR3 is 16 residues long. The germline V gene encodes CDR1 SGHAT and CDR2 FQNNGV. V was trimmed by 3 bases and J by 0 bases, leaving 9 bases between them. CDR3 sequence (DNA): TGTGCCAGCAGCTTGGGGGCCTTCTCTGGGGCCAACGTCCTGACTTTC. This sequence encodes CASSLGAFSGANVLTF.

V usage is TRBV20-1 and J usage is TRBJ2-7; the D gene is possibly TRBD1 (6 bases). Trimming took off 0 bases at V and 4 bases at J, with 13 bases between the two ends. This CDR3 has 14 amino acids. Per the germline V gene, CDR1 is DFQATT and CDR2 is SNEGSKA (reference sequence). The CDR3 nucleotides read TGCAGTGCTAGAGAACAGGGCCCTACTTACGAGCAGTACTTC. Encoded protein: CSAREQGPTYEQYF.

The chain couples TRBV9 to TRBJ2-5; TRBD1 matches at 11 bases. The J call may be incorrect, as the DNA end agrees better with TRBJ2-7. CDR3 length: 14 residues. Germline assignment: CDR1 SGDLS and CDR2 YYNGEE. CDR3: CASSVAGTGGEQYF. CDR3 in DNA: TGTGCCAGCAGCGTAGCCGGGACAGGGGGCGAGCAGTACTTC.